Below are 5 T cell receptor beta chains sequenced from a single sample in a study of T cell clusters in autoimmune cytopenias. TRB was amplified from around 0.25 ug of peripheral blood genomic DNA per sample. One tube held mixed TRB-A and TRB-B primer pools for touch-down PCR. TCRdb re-called the multiplex PCR reads and catalogs CDR3 proteins one per entry, DNA excluded. The sample totals 3,500 to 5,000 distinct CDR3 sequences; its top ten clones hold roughly 15%. The sample taken for sequencing was peripheral blood. These TCRs come from a human donor with an autoimmune cytopenia or autoimmune hepatitis (not recorded which).

Measured by frequency, this clonotype is medium-sized (0.01 to 0.1%). CDR3 protein: CAWSPKNKGSYEQYF. The chain couples TRBV30 to TRBJ2-7. Germline V gene lookup returns CDR1 GTSNPN and CDR2 SVGIG (reference sequence). This CDR3 contains 15 residues.

The chain has TRBV5-6 and TRBJ2-3; the D gene TCRdb calls, TRBD1, cannot be checked with no DNA. This CDR3 has 18 amino acids. CDR1 and CDR2 from the germline V gene are SGHDT and YYEEEE. The CDR3 sequence is CASSLVQGDYRNTDTQYF.

Judged by frequency, this clonotype is large. The V call is TRBV29-1, the J call TRBJ2-3; the TCRdb D gene call, TRBD2, has no DNA to confirm it. The CDR3 is made up of 12 amino acids. CDR1 and CDR2 from the germline V gene are SQVTM and ANQGSEA. The CDR3 loop reads CSVERAERVQYF.

The chain has TRBV18 and TRBJ2-1. Per the germline V gene, CDR1 is KGHSH and CDR2 is LQKENI. This CDR3 is 14 amino acids long. The CDR3 loop reads CASSPSLEYNEQFF. Filled out from reference TRBV18 and TRBJ2-1, the complete variable domain reads NAGVMQNPRHLVRRRGQEARLRCSPMKGHSHVYWYRQLPEEGLKFMVYLQKENIIDESGMPKERFSAEFPKEGPSILRIQQVVRGDSAAYFCASSPSLEYNEQFFGPGTRLTVL.

This clonotype is classed as medium-sized by frequency. The V and J genes are TRBV29-1 and TRBJ1-2; the D gene TCRdb calls, TRBD1, cannot be checked with no DNA. This CDR3 has 14 residues. Germline assignment: CDR1 SQVTM and CDR2 ANQGSEA. CDR3 residues: CSVEDRAVPLGYTF.